Each of the 18 T cell receptor beta chains below was sequenced from the same sample in a study of control samples from healthy donors and cancer patients. This table comes from immunoSEQ multiplex PCR, and its TCRdb copy is limited to in-frame clones, with some not included. This sample has 90,000 or so clones, with 88% found just once. Sequencing used blood. The receptor source for this set is a woman in her sixties or seventies in good health.

CDR3 protein: CASSVADYNEQFF. CDR3 sequence (DNA): TGTGCCAGCAGCGTAGCCGACTACAATGAGCAGTTCTTC. V gene TRBV9 combines with J gene TRBJ2-1; D uncertain. Germline CDR1 SGDLS, CDR2 YYNGEE. This CDR3 comprises 13 residues. V shed 0 bases and J shed 3 bases, with 4 bases lying between them.

This clone was seen once. The V gene is TRBV5-6, the J gene TRBJ2-1; D is unresolved. Trimming took 1 base from V and 0 from J, leaving 8 bases between them. Germline loops: CDR1 SGHDT, CDR2 YYEEEE. CDR3 length: 15 residues. The CDR3 nucleotides are TGTGCCAGCAGCTTGTTGGGTGGCTCCTACAATGAGCAGTTCTTC. Its translation is CASSLLGGSYNEQFF.

The J gene is TRBJ2-4, the V gene TRBV19; 10 bases align to TRBD1. J gave up 9 bases and V 8 bases, and 16 bases lay outside the gene matches. The CDR3 loop spans 16 amino acids. Germline V gene sequence: CDR1 LNHDA, CDR2 SQIVND (reference sequence). CDR3 in DNA: TGTGCCAGTGGGACAGGGGCCTTCTCGGACGTAGGCATTCAGTACTTC. Its translation: CASGTGAFSDVGIQYF.

The chain joins TRBV9 to TRBJ2-5; the match to TRBD1 covers 10 bases. Looked up from germline, CDR1 is SGDLS and CDR2 is YYNGEE. The CDR3 has 15 residues. V dropped 5 bases and J dropped 5; count of bases not matched to a gene: 9. CDR3 region: CASSAGTGATETQYF. The CDR3 DNA sequence: TGTGCCAGCAGTGCCGGGACAGGGGCAACGGAGACCCAGTACTTC.

The gene calls are TRBV6-5 and TRBJ1-2; no clear D gene. Trimming cost V 7 bases and J 4 bases, with 10 bases left between them. CDR1 and CDR2 from the germline V gene are MNHEY and SVGAGI. CDR3 length equals 12 residues. The CDR3 sequence is CASTAVSYGYTF. CDR3 sequence (DNA): TGTGCCAGCACAGCAGTTAGCTATGGCTACACCTTC.

The chain is built from TRBV6-1 and TRBJ2-5, with TRBD1 as a possible D gene (6 bases). CDR1 and CDR2 (germline): MNHNS, SASEGT. V lost 4 bases to trimming and J lost 6 bases, with 21 bases between them. The CDR3 sequence is 16 residues long. CDR3 residues: CASSGQGPGVEKTQYF. CDR3 DNA: TGTGCCAGCAGTGGCCAAGGGCCAGGGGTTGAGAAGACCCAGTACTTC.

V and J are TRBV13 and TRBJ2-7; TRBD1 might be the D (6 bases). This CDR3 contains 12 residues. V was cut by 4 bases and J by 2 bases, with 6 bases left in between. Germline lookup yields CDR1 PRHDT and CDR2 FYEKMQ (reference sequence). CDR3 coding DNA: TGTGCCAGCAGCTCAGGGGCCTACGAGCAGTACTTC. This sequence encodes CASSSGAYEQYF.

The gene calls are TRBV2 and TRBJ2-7; D perhaps matches TRBD1 (6 bases). V shed 7 bases and J shed 6 bases, with 16 bases lying between them. Germline V gene data show CDR1 as SNHLY and CDR2 as FYNNEI. CDR3 size: 13 residues. The CDR3 nucleotides are TGTGCCAGCAAAATGGACAGTTCGGCCGAGCAGTACTTC. It is translated as CASKMDSSAEQYF. The full variable domain, rest sourced from reference TRBV2 and TRBJ2-7, is EPEVTQTPSHQVTQMGQEVILRCVPISNHLYFYWYRQILGQKVEFLVSFYNNEISEKSEIFDDQFSVERPDGSNFTLKIRSTKLEDSAMYFCASKMDSSAEQYFGPGTRLTVT.

In this sample, this clone turned up a few times. The rearrangement links TRBV7-9 to TRBJ2-1; tentative D call: TRBD2 (5 bases). The CDR3 has 13 amino acids. Looked up from germline, CDR1 is SEHNR and CDR2 is FQNEAQ (reference sequence). Trimming cost V 4 bases and J 7 bases, with 11 bases left between them. The CDR3 sequence: CASSYTSGNEQFF. Here the CDR3 DNA reads TGTGCCAGCAGCTACACTAGTGGGAATGAGCAGTTCTTC.

The gene calls are TRBV29-1 and TRBJ1-3; tentatively, D is TRBD1 (5 bases). Trimming pared 5 bases from V and 3 bases from J, leaving 14 bases between. Per the germline V gene, CDR1 is SQVTM and CDR2 is ANQGSEA. This CDR3 has 14 residues. For the CDR3, the DNA is TGCAGCGTTCAAAGGGGAGTAGGTGGAAACACCATATATTTT. It yields the protein CSVQRGVGGNTIYF.

The chain recombines TRBV3-1 (or the pseudogene TRBV3-2) with TRBJ1-2, with D unclear. V was pared by 3 bases and J by 2 bases, with 7 bases between. The germline CDR1 and CDR2 sequences are LGHDT and YNNKEL (reference sequence). CDR3 length: 13 residues. The CDR3 DNA reads as TGTGCCAGCAGCCAGGCAGTCAACTATGGCTACACCTTC. It yields the protein CASSQAVNYGYTF.

The genes are TRBV4-3 and TRBJ2-7; TRBD1 agrees at 10 bases. The V segment lost 2 bases and the J segment 6 bases; nucleotides outside the gene matches: 7. Germline-derived CDR1 and CDR2 are LGHNA and YSLEER. The CDR3 has 15 amino acids. The CDR3 protein is CASSQTGTGVGEQYF. The CDR3 bases are TGCGCCAGCAGCCAAACCGGGACAGGGGTAGGCGAGCAGTACTTC.

This clone appeared a few times. This chain links TRBV19 with TRBJ1-1; D ambiguous. Germline V CDR1 and CDR2: LNHDA, SQIVND (reference sequence). The CDR3 length is 13 residues. Trimming left V 4 bases short and J 4 bases short, with 10 bases between. CDR3 sequence (DNA): TGTGCCAGTAGTACCCTCGTGGGCACTGAAGCTTTCTTT. This gives the protein CASSTLVGTEAFF.

This clone came up once. The chain employs TRBV18 and TRBJ1-1; D is possibly TRBD1 (5 bases). The CDR3 is made up of 15 amino acids. Trimming cost V 0 bases and J 5 bases, with 13 bases left between them. Germline CDR1 KGHSH, CDR2 LQKENI. DNA for the CDR3: TGTGCCAGCTCACCACCAGGCCGGGGGGTTACTGAAGCTTTCTTT. Its translation: CASSPPGRGVTEAFF.

CDR3 protein: CASSLGLAGGSSYEQYF. CDR3 sequence (DNA): TGTGCCAGCAGCTTGGGGCTAGCGGGAGGGAGCTCCTACGAGCAGTACTTC. This sequence joins TRBV5-5 and TRBJ2-7; 12 bases are a match to TRBD2. The junction had 4 bases not matched to a gene; V was cut back by 0 bases and J by 0 bases. The CDR3 spans 17 residues. Per germline, CDR1 SGHKS and CDR2 YYEKEE (reference sequence).

The chain joins TRBV6-5 to TRBJ2-7; a weak D match, TRBD2 (5 bases). The V gene lost 6 bases and the J gene lost 2 bases, with 14 bases spanning the gap. Germline values: CDR1 MNHEY, CDR2 SVGAGI. This CDR3 comprises 14 residues. The DNA of the CDR3 is TGTGCCAGCAGGGAGCAAGGGAGACCCTACGAGCAGTACTTC. Its translation is CASREQGRPYEQYF.

The gene calls are TRBV7-9 and TRBJ2-5; D is ambiguous. Germline CDR1 reads SEHNR; CDR2 reads FQNEAQ (reference sequence). The CDR3 consists of 13 residues. Trimming stripped 0 bases from V and 1 base from J, with 3 bases between. CDR3: CASSLAAQETQYF. CDR3 DNA sequence: TGTGCCAGCAGCTTAGCGGCCCAAGAGACCCAGTACTTC. The variable domain in full, completed from reference TRBV7-9 and TRBJ2-5, reads DTGVSQNPRHKITKRGQNVTFRCDPISEHNRLYWYRQTLGQGPEFLTYFQNEAQLEKSRLLSDRFSAERPKGSFSTLEIQRTEQGDSAMYLCASSLAAQETQYFGPGTRLLVL.

The chain uses TRBV6-5 and TRBJ1-1, with D tentatively TRBD1 (5 bases). The V and J ends lost 5 bases and 4 bases respectively, with 17 bases between them. Germline CDR1 MNHEY, CDR2 SVGAGI. The CDR3 covers 15 residues. The CDR3 here is CASSPAGRPRTEAFF. The CDR3 DNA reads as TGTGCCAGCAGTCCCGCGGGACGGCCGCGCACTGAAGCTTTCTTT.